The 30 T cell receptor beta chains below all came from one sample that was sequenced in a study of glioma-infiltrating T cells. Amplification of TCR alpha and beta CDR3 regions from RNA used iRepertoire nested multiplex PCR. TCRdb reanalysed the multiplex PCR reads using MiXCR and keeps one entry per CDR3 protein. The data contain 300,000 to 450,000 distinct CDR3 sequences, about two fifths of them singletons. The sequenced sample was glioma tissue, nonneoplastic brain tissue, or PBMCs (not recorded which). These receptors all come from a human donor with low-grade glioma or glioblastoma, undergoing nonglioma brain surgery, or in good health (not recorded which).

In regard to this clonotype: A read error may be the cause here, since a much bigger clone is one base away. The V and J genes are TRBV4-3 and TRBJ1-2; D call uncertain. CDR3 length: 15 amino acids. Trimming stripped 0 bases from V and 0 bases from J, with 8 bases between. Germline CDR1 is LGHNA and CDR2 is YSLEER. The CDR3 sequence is CASSQDLGPNYGYTF. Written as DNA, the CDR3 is TGCGCCAGCAGCCAAGATTTAGGGCCTAACTATGGCTACACCTTC.

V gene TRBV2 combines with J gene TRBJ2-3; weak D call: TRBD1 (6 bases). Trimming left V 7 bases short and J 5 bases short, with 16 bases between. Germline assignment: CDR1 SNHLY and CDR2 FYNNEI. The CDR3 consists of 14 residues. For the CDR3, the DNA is TGTGCCAGCACCAGCTTGGGGGCGCGAGATACGCAGTATTTT. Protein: CASTSLGARDTQYF.

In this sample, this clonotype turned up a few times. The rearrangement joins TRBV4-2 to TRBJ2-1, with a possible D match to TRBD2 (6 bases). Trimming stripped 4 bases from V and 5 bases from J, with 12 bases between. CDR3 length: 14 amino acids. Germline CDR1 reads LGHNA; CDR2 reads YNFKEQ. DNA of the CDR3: TGTGCCAGCAGCCTGCGCTGGGGGGACAATGAGCAGTTCTTC. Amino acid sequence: CASSLRWGDNEQFF.

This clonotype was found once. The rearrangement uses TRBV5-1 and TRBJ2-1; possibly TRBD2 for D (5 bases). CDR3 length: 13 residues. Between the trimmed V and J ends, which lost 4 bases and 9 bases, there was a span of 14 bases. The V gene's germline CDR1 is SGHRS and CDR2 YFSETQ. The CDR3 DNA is TGCGCCAGCAGCCGGAGGTCGGGCAGTGAGCAGTTCTTC. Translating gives CASSRRSGSEQFF.

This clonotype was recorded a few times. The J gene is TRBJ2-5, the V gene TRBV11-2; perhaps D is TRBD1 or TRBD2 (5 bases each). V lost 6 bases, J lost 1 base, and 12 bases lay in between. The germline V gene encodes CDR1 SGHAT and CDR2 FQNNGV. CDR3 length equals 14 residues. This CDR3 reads CASRSLGVQETQYF. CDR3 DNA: TGTGCCAGCAGATCACTGGGGGTCCAAGAGACCCAGTACTTC.

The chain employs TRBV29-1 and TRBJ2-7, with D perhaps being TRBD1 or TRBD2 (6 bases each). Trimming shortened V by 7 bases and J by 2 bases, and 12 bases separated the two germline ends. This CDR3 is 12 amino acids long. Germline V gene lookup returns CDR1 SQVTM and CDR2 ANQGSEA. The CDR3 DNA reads TGCAGCGGCGGGGACACAGCCTACGAGCAGTACTTC. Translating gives CSGGDTAYEQYF.

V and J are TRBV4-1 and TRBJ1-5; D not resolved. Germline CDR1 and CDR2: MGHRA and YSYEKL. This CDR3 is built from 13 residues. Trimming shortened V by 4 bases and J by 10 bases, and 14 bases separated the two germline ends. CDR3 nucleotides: TGCGCCAGCAGCCCCGGGGTGGTTAGCCCCCAGCATTTT. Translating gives CASSPGVVSPQHF.

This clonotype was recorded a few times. CDR3 amino acids: CASRPLGTGRDEQFF. DNA for the CDR3: TGTGCCAGCAGACCCCTCGGGACAGGGCGCGATGAGCAGTTCTTC. The rearrangement joins TRBV12-3 or TRBV12-4 to TRBJ2-1; 9 bases fit TRBD1. CDR3 length equals 15 residues. With 6 bases clipped from V and 8 bases from J, the junction kept 11 bases outside the gene matches.

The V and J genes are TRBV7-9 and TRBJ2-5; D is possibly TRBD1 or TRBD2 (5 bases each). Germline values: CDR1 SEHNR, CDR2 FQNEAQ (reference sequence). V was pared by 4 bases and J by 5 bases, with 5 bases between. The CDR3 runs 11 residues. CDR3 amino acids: CASSWDETQYF. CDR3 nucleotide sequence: TGTGCCAGCAGCTGGGACGAGACCCAGTACTTC.

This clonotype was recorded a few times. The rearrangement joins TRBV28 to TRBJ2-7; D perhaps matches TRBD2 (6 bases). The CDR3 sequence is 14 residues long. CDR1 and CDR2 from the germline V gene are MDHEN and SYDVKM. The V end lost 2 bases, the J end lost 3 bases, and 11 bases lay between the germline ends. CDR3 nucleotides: TGTGCCAGCAGTTTAAGCCTAGCGAACTACGAGCAGTACTTC. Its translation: CASSLSLANYEQYF.

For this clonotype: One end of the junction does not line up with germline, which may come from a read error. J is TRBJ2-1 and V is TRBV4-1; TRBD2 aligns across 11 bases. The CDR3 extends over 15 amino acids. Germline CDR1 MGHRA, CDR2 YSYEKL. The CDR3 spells CASSQIAGGIGEQLF. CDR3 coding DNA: TGCGCCAGCAGCCAAATAGCGGGAGGGATCGGTGAGCAGTTATTC.

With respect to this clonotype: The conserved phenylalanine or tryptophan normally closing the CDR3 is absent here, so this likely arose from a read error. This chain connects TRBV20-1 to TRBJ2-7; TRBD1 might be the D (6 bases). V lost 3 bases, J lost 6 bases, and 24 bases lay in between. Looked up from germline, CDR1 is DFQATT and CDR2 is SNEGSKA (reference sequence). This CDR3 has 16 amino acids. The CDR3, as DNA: TGCAGTGCTAGGGTGAACCACCGAGGACAGACCTGCGAGCAGTACTCC. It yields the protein CSARVNHRGQTCEQYS.

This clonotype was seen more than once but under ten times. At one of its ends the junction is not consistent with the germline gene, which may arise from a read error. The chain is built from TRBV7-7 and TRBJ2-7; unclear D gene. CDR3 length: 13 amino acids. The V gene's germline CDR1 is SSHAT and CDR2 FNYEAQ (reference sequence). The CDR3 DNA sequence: TGTGCTAGCAGCTCGTCGCCTAGGTACGAGCAGTACTTC. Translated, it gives CASSSSPRYEQYF.

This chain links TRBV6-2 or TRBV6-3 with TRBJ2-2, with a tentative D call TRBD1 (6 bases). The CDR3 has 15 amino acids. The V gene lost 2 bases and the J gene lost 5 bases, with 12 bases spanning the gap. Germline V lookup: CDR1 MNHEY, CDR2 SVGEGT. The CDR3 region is CASSYNRGSTGELFF. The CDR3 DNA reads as TGTGCCAGCAGTTACAATAGGGGGTCGACCGGGGAGCTGTTTTTT.

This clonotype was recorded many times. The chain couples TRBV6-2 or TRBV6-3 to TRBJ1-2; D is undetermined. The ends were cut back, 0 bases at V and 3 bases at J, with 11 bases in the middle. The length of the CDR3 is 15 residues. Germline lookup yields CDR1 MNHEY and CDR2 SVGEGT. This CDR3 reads CASSYSRTGHYGYTF. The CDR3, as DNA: TGTGCCAGCAGTTACTCGAGAACGGGCCACTATGGCTACACCTTC.

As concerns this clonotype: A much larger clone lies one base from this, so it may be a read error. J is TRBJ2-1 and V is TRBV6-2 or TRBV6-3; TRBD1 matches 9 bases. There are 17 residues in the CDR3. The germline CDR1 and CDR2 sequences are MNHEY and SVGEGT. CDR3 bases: TGTGCCAGCACCTCCCGGGGGACAGGGTACTCCTACAATGAGCAGTCCTTC. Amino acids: CASTSRGTGYSYNEQSF.

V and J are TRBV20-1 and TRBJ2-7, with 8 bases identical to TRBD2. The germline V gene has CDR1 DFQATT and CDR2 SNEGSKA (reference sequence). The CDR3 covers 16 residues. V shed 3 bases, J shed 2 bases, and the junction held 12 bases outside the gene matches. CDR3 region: CSASARGAGDPYEQYF. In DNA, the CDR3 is TGCAGTGCTAGTGCCAGGGGAGCGGGAGACCCCTACGAGCAGTACTTC.

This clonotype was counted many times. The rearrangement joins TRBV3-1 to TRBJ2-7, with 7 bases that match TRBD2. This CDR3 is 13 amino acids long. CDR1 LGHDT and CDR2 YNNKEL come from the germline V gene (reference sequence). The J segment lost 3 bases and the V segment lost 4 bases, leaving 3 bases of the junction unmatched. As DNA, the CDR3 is TGTGCCAGCAGCCCCGGGACTAACTACGAGCAGTACTTC. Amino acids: CASSPGTNYEQYF.

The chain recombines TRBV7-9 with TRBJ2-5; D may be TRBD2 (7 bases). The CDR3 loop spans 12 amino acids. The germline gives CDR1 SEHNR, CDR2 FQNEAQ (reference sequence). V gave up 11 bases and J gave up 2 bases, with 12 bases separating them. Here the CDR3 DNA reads TGTGCCGGGGGGGCTTCTCAAGAGACCCAGTACTTC. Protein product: CAGGASQETQYF.

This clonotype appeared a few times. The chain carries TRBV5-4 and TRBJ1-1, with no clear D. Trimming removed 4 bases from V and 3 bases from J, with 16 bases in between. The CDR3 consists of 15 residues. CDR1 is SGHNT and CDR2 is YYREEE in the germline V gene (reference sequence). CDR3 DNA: TGTGCCAGCAGCCCGGCGGGGATGCGATACACTGAAGCTTTCTTT. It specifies CASSPAGMRYTEAFF.

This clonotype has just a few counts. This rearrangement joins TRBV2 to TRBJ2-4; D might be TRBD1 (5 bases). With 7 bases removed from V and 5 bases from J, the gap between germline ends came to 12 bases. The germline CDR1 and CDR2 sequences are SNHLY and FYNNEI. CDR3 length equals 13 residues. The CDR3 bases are TGTGCCAGCAATGGGGCCCGCGAAAACATTCAGTACTTC. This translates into CASNGARENIQYF.

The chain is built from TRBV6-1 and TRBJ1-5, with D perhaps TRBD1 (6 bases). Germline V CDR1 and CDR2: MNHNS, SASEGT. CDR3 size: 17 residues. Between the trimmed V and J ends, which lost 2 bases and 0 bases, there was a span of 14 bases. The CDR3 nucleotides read TGTGCCAGCAGTGAAAGAGGGGGGCTCTATAGCAATCAGCCCCAGCATTTT. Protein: CASSERGGLYSNQPQHF.

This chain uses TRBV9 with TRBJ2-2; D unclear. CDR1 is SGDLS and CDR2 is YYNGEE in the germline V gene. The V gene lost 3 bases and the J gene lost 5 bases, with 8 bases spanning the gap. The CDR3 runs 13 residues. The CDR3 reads CASSARQTGELFF. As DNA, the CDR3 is TGTGCCAGCAGCGCGCGACAAACCGGGGAGCTGTTTTTT.

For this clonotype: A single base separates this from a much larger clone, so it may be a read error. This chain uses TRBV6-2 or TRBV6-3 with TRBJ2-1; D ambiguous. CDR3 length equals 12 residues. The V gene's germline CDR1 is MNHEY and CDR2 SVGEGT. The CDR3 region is CASSYWRNEQLF. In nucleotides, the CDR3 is TGTGCCAGCAGTTATTGGAGAAATGAGCAGTTATTC.

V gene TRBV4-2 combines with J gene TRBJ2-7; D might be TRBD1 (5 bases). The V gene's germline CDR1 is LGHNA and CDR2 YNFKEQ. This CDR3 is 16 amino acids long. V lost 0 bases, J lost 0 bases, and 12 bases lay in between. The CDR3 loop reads CASSQETGLASYEQYF. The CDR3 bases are TGTGCCAGCAGCCAAGAAACAGGTCTTGCCTCCTACGAGCAGTACTTC.

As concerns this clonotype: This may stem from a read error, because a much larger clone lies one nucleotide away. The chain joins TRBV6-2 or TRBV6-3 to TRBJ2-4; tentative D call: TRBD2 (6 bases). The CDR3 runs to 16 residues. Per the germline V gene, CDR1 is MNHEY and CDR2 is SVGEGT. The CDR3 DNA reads TGTGCCAGCAGTAGCCCGACTGTACTAGCCAAAGACATTCAGTACTTC. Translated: CASSSPTVLAKDIQYF.

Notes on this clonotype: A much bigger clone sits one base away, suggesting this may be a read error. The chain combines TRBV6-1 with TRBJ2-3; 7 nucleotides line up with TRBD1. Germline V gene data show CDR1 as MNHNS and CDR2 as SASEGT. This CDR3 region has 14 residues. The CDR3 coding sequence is TGTGCCAGCACAAGGGACAGCCCCACAGATACGCAGTGTTTT. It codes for CASTRDSPTDTQCF.

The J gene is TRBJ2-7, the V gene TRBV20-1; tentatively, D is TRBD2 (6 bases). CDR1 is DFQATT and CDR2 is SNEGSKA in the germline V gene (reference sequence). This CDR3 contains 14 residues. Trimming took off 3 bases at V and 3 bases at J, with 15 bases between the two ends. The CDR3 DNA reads TGCAGTGCTAGCTTAGGAGGGAGATTCTACGAGCAGTACTTC. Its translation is CSASLGGRFYEQYF.

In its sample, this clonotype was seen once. This chain's CDR3 is CASRPGHTIAKLFF. The CDR3 DNA is TGTGCCAGCAGACCGGGACACACTATTGCAAAACTGTTTTTT. V is TRBV28 and J is TRBJ1-4; possibly TRBD1 for D (6 bases). CDR1 and CDR2 from the germline V gene are MDHEN and SYDVKM. V shed 6 bases and J shed 10 bases, with 18 bases lying between them. The CDR3 sequence is 14 residues long.

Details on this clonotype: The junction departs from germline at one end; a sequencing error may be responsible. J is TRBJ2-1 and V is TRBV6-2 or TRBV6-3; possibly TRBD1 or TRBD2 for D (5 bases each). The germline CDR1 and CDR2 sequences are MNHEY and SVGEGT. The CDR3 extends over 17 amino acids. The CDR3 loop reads CASSSGSGLSRAGEQLF. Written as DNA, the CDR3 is TGTGCCAGCAGCTCCGGGTCCGGGCTCTCCAGGGCGGGTGAGCAGCTCTTC.